The 26 T cell receptor beta chains below come from one sample, sequenced in a study of blood T cell repertoires in COVID-19. Clones were read by immunoSEQ multiplex PCR, and TCRdb kept only the in-frame ones, dropping some. The data hold under 60,000 clones, with about 90% observed a single time. Sequencing was performed on peripheral blood. Receptors originate from a human donor in a cohort sampled during active COVID-19.

The chain links TRBV30 to TRBJ1-1; TRBD1 is a possible D gene (5 bases). The V end was cut by 0 bases, the J end by 7 bases, with 15 bases between. Per the germline V gene, CDR1 is GTSNPN and CDR2 is SVGIG (reference sequence). This CDR3 region has 14 residues. In DNA, the CDR3 is TGTGCCTGGAGTGTAGGGGCAGCCTCGATTGAAGCTTTCTTT. Translation: CAWSVGAASIEAFF.

CDR3 sequence (DNA): TGCAGTGCTAGAGATGGCGGCCCGCAGTATTTT. Translated: CSARDGGPQYF. The chain couples TRBV20-1 to TRBJ2-3; D is undetermined. Per the germline V gene, CDR1 is DFQATT and CDR2 is SNEGSKA (reference sequence). This CDR3 region has 11 residues. The ends were cut back, 0 bases at V and 10 bases at J, with 8 bases in the middle.

CDR3 sequence: CATSRGLTRVGAYGYTF. The CDR3 nucleotides read TGTGCCACCAGCAGAGGACTGACGAGGGTTGGTGCCTATGGCTACACCTTC. This chain uses TRBV15 with TRBJ1-2; D unclear. Trimming took off 1 base at V and 4 bases at J, with 19 bases between the two ends. This CDR3 has 17 residues. Germline V gene data show CDR1 as LNHNV and CDR2 as YYDKDF (reference sequence).

The V and J genes are TRBV4-1 and TRBJ2-7; a weak D match, TRBD1 (6 bases). CDR1 MGHRA and CDR2 YSYEKL come from the germline V gene. This CDR3 has 15 amino acids. V lost 5 bases, J lost 4 bases, and 18 bases lay in between. The CDR3 nucleotides read TGCGCCAGCAGCAACCGGGACACCGGGACGTACGAGCAGTACTTC. Protein sequence: CASSNRDTGTYEQYF.

Here the CDR3 DNA reads TGTGCCAGCAGCGCAAACACAGATACGCAGTATTTT. It specifies CASSANTDTQYF. This sequence joins TRBV9 and TRBJ2-3; D ambiguous. The CDR3 is 12 residues long. Germline V gene sequence: CDR1 SGDLS, CDR2 YYNGEE. With 3 bases removed from V and 2 bases from J, the gap between germline ends came to 4 bases.

This sequence joins TRBV2 and TRBJ1-1; 7 bases are a match to TRBD1. The CDR3 consists of 14 residues. J lost 0 bases, V lost 5 bases, and 3 bases had no gene match. Germline CDR1 and CDR2: SNHLY and FYNNEI. The CDR3 here is CASSLGTVNTEAFF. CDR3 bases: TGTGCCAGCAGTCTTGGGACAGTGAACACTGAAGCTTTCTTT.

The CDR3 DNA reads as TGTGCCAGTCGAGGAGATTCACCCCTCCACTTT. It translates to CASRGDSPLHF. The gene calls are TRBV19 and TRBJ1-6; the D is unclear. V gave up 8 bases and J gave up 8 bases, with 7 bases separating them. Germline V gives CDR1 LNHDA, CDR2 SQIVND (reference sequence). The CDR3 extends over 11 amino acids.

There are a few counts of this clone. The CDR3 region has the DNA TGTGCCAGTAAAGAGCGGGAGAGGTCCTACGAGCAGTACTTC. Protein product: CASKERERSYEQYF. The chain employs TRBV19 and TRBJ2-7, with 8 bases that match TRBD2. The junction had 6 bases not matched to a gene; V was cut back by 7 bases and J by 1 base. In germline, CDR1 is LNHDA, CDR2 SQIVND (reference sequence). This CDR3 region has 14 residues.

CDR3 amino acids: CATSISGSSSYNEQFF. The DNA of the CDR3 is TGTGCCACCAGTATCTCGGGATCAAGCTCCTACAATGAGCAGTTCTTC. This rearrangement joins TRBV24-1 to TRBJ2-1; possible D gene TRBD2, 5 bases. V was clipped by 6 bases and J by 0 bases, with 14 bases between them. Germline V gene sequence: CDR1 KGHDR, CDR2 SFDVKD. The CDR3 is 16 residues long.

The chain uses TRBV3-1 (or the pseudogene TRBV3-2) and TRBJ1-2; D perhaps matches TRBD1 (5 bases). CDR1 is LGHDT and CDR2 is YNNKEL in the germline V gene (reference sequence). The V end lost 0 bases, the J end lost 4 bases, and 12 bases lay between the germline ends. The CDR3 has 15 amino acids. This chain's CDR3 is CASSQDGRVGYGYTF. The CDR3 region has the DNA TGTGCCAGCAGCCAAGATGGCAGGGTTGGCTATGGCTACACCTTC.

The chain employs TRBV7-3 and TRBJ2-1; TRBD2 agrees at 9 bases. With V trimmed by 4 bases and J by 7 bases, 8 bases remained unmatched. The CDR3 is 15 residues long. From germline, CDR1 is SGHTA and CDR2 FQGTGA. DNA of the CDR3: TGTGCCAGCAGCTCGAGGGCGGGAGGGCCGAATGAGCAGTTCTTC. Translating it yields CASSSRAGGPNEQFF. Filled out from reference TRBV7-3 and TRBJ2-1, the complete variable domain reads GAGVSQTPSNKVTEKGKYVELRCDPISGHTALYWYRQSLGQGPEFLIYFQGTGAADDSGLPNDRFFAVRPEGSVSTLKIQRTERGDSAVYLCASSSRAGGPNEQFFGPGTRLTVL.

The V and J genes are TRBV3-1 (or the pseudogene TRBV3-2) and TRBJ2-5, with a tentative D call TRBD2 (6 bases). The CDR3 contains 13 residues. Trimming removed 7 bases from V and 2 bases from J, with 11 bases in between. CDR1 LGHDT and CDR2 YNNKEL come from the germline V gene (reference sequence). The chain's CDR3 is CASTGGKQETQYF. CDR3 nucleotides: TGTGCCAGCACCGGGGGTAAACAAGAGACCCAGTACTTC.

This sequence joins TRBV3-1 (or the pseudogene TRBV3-2) and TRBJ1-2; maybe TRBD1 (6 bases). The CDR3 runs 14 residues. Germline CDR1 is LGHDT and CDR2 is YNNKEL (reference sequence). Between the trimmed V and J ends, which lost 4 bases and 2 bases, there was a span of 11 bases. CDR3 amino acids: CASSRRDMNYGYTF. The CDR3, as DNA: TGTGCCAGCAGCCGCCGGGACATGAACTATGGCTACACCTTC.

The rearrangement uses TRBV5-5 and TRBJ2-2; no firm D call. Deletions cut 3 bases from V and 3 bases from J, with 9 bases between. The CDR3 contains 14 residues. Germline-derived CDR1 and CDR2 are SGHKS and YYEKEE (reference sequence). The CDR3 region has the DNA TGTGCCAGCAGCTCTCTCGTGTACACCGGGGAGCTGTTTTTT. Translation: CASSSLVYTGELFF.

The chain carries TRBV5-1 and TRBJ2-4; D is perhaps TRBD2 (6 bases). The germline gives CDR1 SGHRS, CDR2 YFSETQ. Trimming removed 4 bases at V and 3 bases at J, with 20 bases between. The CDR3 contains 17 residues. The CDR3 bases are TGCGCCAGCAGCCTGCGCGGGGTCCTCGGGGTCAAAAACATTCAGTACTTC. This encodes CASSLRGVLGVKNIQYF.

The chain recombines TRBV30 with TRBJ1-3; no firm D call. V shed 5 bases and J shed 4 bases, with 9 bases lying between them. In germline, CDR1 is GTSNPN, CDR2 SVGIG (reference sequence). The CDR3 sequence is 12 residues long. CDR3 in DNA: TGTGCCTGGGGCGGCGGCGGAAACACCATATATTTT. It translates to CAWGGGGNTIYF.

Only a few counts were recorded for this clone. V and J are TRBV5-4 and TRBJ2-3; TRBD2 might be the D (6 bases). Trimming left V 1 base short and J 5 bases short, with 11 bases between. The germline CDR1 and CDR2 sequences are SGHNT and YYREEE (reference sequence). The CDR3 has 14 residues. DNA of the CDR3: TGTGCCAGCAGCTTGCCGGGGGTAATAGATACGCAGTATTTT. Protein sequence: CASSLPGVIDTQYF.

V usage is TRBV19 and J usage is TRBJ2-3; D unresolved. V lost 2 bases and J lost 1, with 7 bases in between. Per germline, CDR1 LNHDA and CDR2 SQIVND (reference sequence). The CDR3 sequence is 14 residues long. CDR3 nucleotide sequence: TGTGCCAGTAGTATAATTGCGGGCACAGATACGCAGTATTTT. It codes for CASSIIAGTDTQYF.

The chain uses TRBV15 and TRBJ2-5; 10 bases map to TRBD2. Germline CDR1 is LNHNV and CDR2 is YYDKDF (reference sequence). V was clipped by 1 base and J by 4 bases; unmatched bases: 3. CDR3 size: 15 residues. CDR3 coding DNA: TGTGCCACCAGCAGAGTTACTAGCGGGACAGAGACCCAGTACTTC. Translation: CATSRVTSGTETQYF.

The chain carries TRBV11-2 and TRBJ2-5, with 11 bases that match TRBD2. Per the germline V gene, CDR1 is SGHAT and CDR2 is FQNNGV. The junction had 5 bases not matched to a gene; V was cut back by 1 base and J by 4 bases. The CDR3 contains 16 residues. The CDR3, as DNA: TGTGCCAGCAGCTTAGCTACTAGCGGGAGACTAGAGACCCAGTACTTC. Translation: CASSLATSGRLETQYF. Full variable domain (rest looked up from reference TRBV11-2 and TRBJ2-5): EAGVAQSPRYKIIEKRQSVAFWCNPISGHATLYWYQQILGQGPKLLIQFQNNGVVDDSQLPKDRFSAERLKGVDSTLKIQPAKLEDSAVYLCASSLATSGRLETQYFGPGTRLLVL.

The chain links TRBV6-5 to TRBJ2-2, with a weak D call TRBD2 (6 bases). The germline V gene has CDR1 MNHEY and CDR2 SVGAGI. There are 15 residues in the CDR3. Trimming took 5 bases from V and 3 from J, leaving 13 bases between them. The CDR3 DNA follows: TGTGCCAGCAGTCACCGGGACTCTCACACCGGGGAGCTGTTTTTT. This sequence encodes CASSHRDSHTGELFF.

The rearrangement links TRBV29-1 to TRBJ1-3; D gene uncertain. This CDR3 comprises 13 residues. The V and J ends lost 7 bases and 0 bases respectively, with 10 bases between them. Germline V gene data show CDR1 as SQVTM and CDR2 as ANQGSEA. The DNA for the CDR3 is TGCAGCGCCGTGGGCTTCTCTGGAAACACCATATATTTT. Its translation: CSAVGFSGNTIYF.

This sequence joins TRBV5-1 and TRBJ2-1; 8 bases are a match to TRBD2. J gave up 0 bases and V 7 bases, and 3 bases lay outside the gene matches. The CDR3 length is 14 residues. The germline V gene encodes CDR1 SGHRS and CDR2 YFSETQ. CDR3 sequence (DNA): TGCGCCAGCGGTAGCGGGATCTCCTACAATGAGCAGTTCTTC. Protein product: CASGSGISYNEQFF.

The rearrangement uses TRBV2 and TRBJ2-2; 9 bases agree with TRBD2. V was pared by 6 bases and J by 4 bases, with 15 bases of the junction left unmatched. The CDR3 contains 18 residues. Germline V gene sequence: CDR1 SNHLY, CDR2 FYNNEI. As DNA, the CDR3 is TGTGCCAGCAGCTTGACAGCTGGCCTAGCGGGACGCACCGGGGAGCTGTTTTTT. Translation gives CASSLTAGLAGRTGELFF.

The table lists this clone with a few counts. The chain uses TRBV4-1 and TRBJ2-7; possible D gene TRBD2, 6 bases. Trimming took off 5 bases at V and 0 bases at J, with 14 bases between the two ends. CDR3 length: 15 amino acids. Germline CDR1 MGHRA, CDR2 YSYEKL. The CDR3 DNA reads TGCGCCAGCAGCAACCCGGGAGCAAGCTCCTACGAGCAGTACTTC. Amino acids: CASSNPGASSYEQYF.

The chain links TRBV11-3 to TRBJ2-1; the match to TRBD1 covers 11 bases. From germline, CDR1 is SGHNT and CDR2 YENEEA. This CDR3 is built from 15 residues. Germline trimming cut 4 bases from V and 6 bases from J; bases unmatched to any gene: 5. The CDR3 DNA follows: TGTGCCAGCAGCTCCTCCGGGACAGGGGGCAATGAGCAGTTCTTC. It encodes CASSSSGTGGNEQFF. The full variable domain, rest sourced from reference TRBV11-3 and TRBJ2-1, is EAGVVQSPRYKIIEKKQPVAFWCNPISGHNTLYWYLQNLGQGPELLIRYENEEAVDDSQLPKDRFSAERLKGVDSTLKIQPAELGDSAVYLCASSSSGTGGNEQFFGPGTRLTVL.